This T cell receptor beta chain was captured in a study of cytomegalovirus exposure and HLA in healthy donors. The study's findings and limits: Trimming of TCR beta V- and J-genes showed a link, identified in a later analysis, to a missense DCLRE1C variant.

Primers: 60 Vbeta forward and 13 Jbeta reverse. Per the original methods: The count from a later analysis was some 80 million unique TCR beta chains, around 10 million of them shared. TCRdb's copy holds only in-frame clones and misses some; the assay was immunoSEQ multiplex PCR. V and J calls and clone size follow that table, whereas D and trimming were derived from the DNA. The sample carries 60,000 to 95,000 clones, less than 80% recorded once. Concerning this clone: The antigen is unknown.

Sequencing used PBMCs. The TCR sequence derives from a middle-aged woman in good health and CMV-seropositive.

The chain's CDR3 is CASRSGTGGNTIYF. The DNA for the CDR3 is TGTGCCAGCAGATCCGGGACAGGGGGAAACACCATATATTTT. The genes are TRBV7-2 and TRBJ1-3; 9 nucleotides agree with TRBD1. Trimming took 6 bases from V and 4 from J; bases not matched to a gene: 4. CDR3 size: 14 residues. Germline CDR1 SGHTA, CDR2 FQGNSA.